Shown below are 16 T cell receptor beta chains from a single sample sequenced in a study of identical twins. TCRdb analysed the 5' RACE reads with MiXCR anew, one entry per CDR3 protein. The sample has approximately 350,000 distinct CDR3 sequences, 9% to 15% seen once; the top ten hold around 7.8%. The same data also went into a second study, on yellow fever vaccine responses in identical twins.

The sequenced sample consisted of CD8+ T cells sorted from blood. The receptors here all came from a woman between 18 and 30 years old in good health.

The rearrangement joins TRBV9 to TRBJ2-3; D may be TRBD2 (6 bases). The CDR3 consists of 16 residues. Trimming took off 0 bases at V and 1 base at J, with 12 bases between the two ends. Germline V lookup: CDR1 SGDLS, CDR2 YYNGEE. The CDR3 region has the DNA TGTGCCAGCAGCGTAGGGGTGGCTAGCGGCACAGATACGCAGTATTTT. Its protein is CASSVGVASGTDTQYF.

This clonotype was observed many times. J is TRBJ1-1 and V is TRBV12-3 or TRBV12-4, with 8 bases lining up with TRBD1. The trim removed 1 base at V and 6 bases at J, leaving 4 bases unmatched. The CDR3 sequence is 14 residues long. CDR3 sequence (DNA): TGTGCCAGCAGTTTAGTTTCAGGGGGCGCTGAAGCTTTCTTT. Translation: CASSLVSGGAEAFF.

This chain uses TRBV19 with TRBJ1-1, with D perhaps matching TRBD1 (5 bases). This CDR3 has 14 amino acids. Trimming cost V 10 bases and J 1 base, with 16 bases left between them. The germline V gene encodes CDR1 LNHDA and CDR2 SQIVND (reference sequence). In DNA, the CDR3 is TGTGCCACTCACCCGGGGACTTCGAACACTGAAGCTTTCTTT. Translated, it gives CATHPGTSNTEAFF. Drawing the rest from reference TRBV19 and TRBJ1-1, the complete variable domain is DGGITQSPKYLFRKEGQNVTLSCEQNLNHDAMYWYRQDPGQGLRLIYYSQIVNDFQKGDIAEGYSVSREKKESFPLTVTSAQKNPTAFYLCATHPGTSNTEAFFGQGTRLTVV.

V is TRBV27 and J is TRBJ2-7; a possible D gene is TRBD2 (5 bases). CDR1 and CDR2 (germline): MNHEY, SMNVEV (reference sequence). The CDR3 sequence is 14 residues long. V dropped 3 bases and J dropped 5 bases, with 14 bases sitting between them. CDR3 sequence (DNA): TGTGCCAGCAGTTTGGCAGGCAAGAGGGACGAGCAGTACTTC. The encoded protein is CASSLAGKRDEQYF.

This clonotype was detected a few times. The rearrangement uses TRBV28 and TRBJ1-1, with D possibly matching TRBD1 (5 bases). This CDR3 region has 13 residues. Trimming left V 3 bases short and J 6 bases short, with 11 bases between. The germline V gene has CDR1 MDHEN and CDR2 SYDVKM. In DNA form, the CDR3 reads TGTGCCAGCAGTTTGGTTGGGGACCCTGAAGCTTTCTTT. Its protein is CASSLVGDPEAFF.

The chain employs TRBV2 and TRBJ2-3, with D uncertain. V was clipped by 2 bases and J by 6 bases, with 18 bases between them. The CDR3 is made up of 16 amino acids. CDR1 is SNHLY and CDR2 is FYNNEI in the germline V gene. The CDR3 DNA reads TGTGCCAGCAGTGAAACTCACAGCCCGGCGGACGATACGCAGTATTTT. Residues: CASSETHSPADDTQYF.

The J gene is TRBJ2-7, the V gene TRBV27, with TRBD1 matching 7 bases. The CDR3 totals 14 residues. Trimming at V came to 3 bases and at J to 7 bases, leaving 9 bases not matched to a gene. Germline-derived CDR1 and CDR2 are MNHEY and SMNVEV (reference sequence). The chain's CDR3 is CASSFSGTALEQYF. As DNA, the CDR3 is TGTGCCAGCAGTTTCTCCGGGACAGCCTTAGAGCAGTACTTC.

This chain links TRBV7-9 with TRBJ2-7, with D possibly TRBD2 on 6 matching bases. Trimming pared 4 bases from V and 0 bases from J, leaving 13 bases between. The CDR3 is 15 amino acids. Germline V gene lookup returns CDR1 SEHNR and CDR2 FQNEAQ (reference sequence). CDR3 bases: TGTGCCAGCAGCTCCTCGTGGGACTTCTCCTACGAGCAGTACTTC. Protein: CASSSSWDFSYEQYF.

The chain has TRBV6-1 and TRBJ2-5; 8 nucleotides line up with TRBD1. CDR3 size: 15 residues. Germline lookup yields CDR1 MNHNS and CDR2 SASEGT. V dropped 7 bases and J dropped 1; count of bases not matched to a gene: 8. CDR3 residues: CASNYEGQAQETQYF. The CDR3 nucleotides read TGTGCCAGCAACTACGAGGGACAGGCCCAAGAGACCCAGTACTTC.

This clonotype has at least ten counts. V is TRBV5-1 and J is TRBJ2-1, with TRBD2 matching 8 bases. Germline lookup yields CDR1 SGHRS and CDR2 YFSETQ. Trimming removed 3 bases from V and 2 bases from J; junction bases left unmatched: 10. The CDR3 contains 17 residues. The CDR3 DNA sequence: TGCGCCAGCAGCTCTCCGGAGAGCGGGAGCGCCTACAATGAGCAGTTCTTC. As protein: CASSSPESGSAYNEQFF.

The chain links TRBV5-1 to TRBJ2-7; 10 positions match TRBD1. Germline V lookup: CDR1 SGHRS, CDR2 YFSETQ. This CDR3 has 15 residues. V trimming: 4 bases; J trimming: 4 bases; junction bases outside the gene matches: 8. The CDR3 spells CASSLDLDRGYEQYV. The CDR3 region has the DNA TGCGCCAGCAGCCTCGACCTGGACAGGGGGTACGAGCAGTACGTC.

The J gene is TRBJ2-1, the V gene TRBV29-1; D call uncertain. The CDR3 is 13 amino acids. Trimming removed 1 base at V and 9 bases at J, with 13 bases between. Germline loops: CDR1 SQVTM, CDR2 ANQGSEA. The CDR3 DNA reads TGCAGCGTTGAAGCGAGAGGAACTGGTGAGCAGTTCTTC. It is translated as CSVEARGTGEQFF.

Details on this clonotype: At one of its ends the junction is not consistent with the germline gene, which may arise from a read error. V is TRBV28 and J is TRBJ2-3; TRBD1 might be the D (6 bases). The CDR3 runs 19 residues. The germline CDR1 and CDR2 sequences are MDHEN and SYDVKM. CDR3 nucleotides: TGTGCCAGCACTTTAGACGGACAGCGAAATCCTCCTAGCACAGATACGCAGTATTTT. Translation gives CASTLDGQRNPPSTDTQYF.

This clonotype was seen a few times. The gene calls are TRBV29-1 and TRBJ2-7; 12 bases are a match to TRBD1. V trimming: 4 bases; J trimming: 6 bases; junction bases outside the gene matches: 4. The germline gives CDR1 SQVTM, CDR2 ANQGSEA. The CDR3 is made up of 13 amino acids. The CDR3 coding sequence is TGCAGCGTTGGGGACAGGGGGCTCTTCGAGCAGTACTTC. This encodes CSVGDRGLFEQYF.

The chain is built from TRBV2 and TRBJ1-1; TRBD1 might be the D (6 bases). This CDR3 is built from 13 residues. V shed 6 bases and J shed 4 bases, with 12 bases lying between them. Per germline, CDR1 SNHLY and CDR2 FYNNEI. The CDR3 DNA follows: TGTGCCAGCAGGGAGGGGGGCGGCACTGAAGCTTTCTTT. Translating gives CASREGGGTEAFF. The variable domain in full, with the rest retrieved from reference TRBV2 and TRBJ1-1, is EPEVTQTPSHQVTQMGQEVILRCVPISNHLYFYWYRQILGQKVEFLVSFYNNEISEKSEIFDDQFSVERPDGSNFTLKIRSTKLEDSAMYFCASREGGGTEAFFGQGTRLTVV.

V gene TRBV29-1 combines with J gene TRBJ2-7; D may be TRBD1 (5 bases). This CDR3 contains 15 residues. The V end was cut by 5 bases, the J end by 0 bases, with 17 bases between. CDR1 is SQVTM, CDR2 ANQGSEA, per germline. CDR3: CSVINPTVSSYEQYF. CDR3 bases: TGCAGCGTTATCAACCCGACAGTTAGCTCCTACGAGCAGTACTTC.